These T cell receptor beta chains were read from a single sample in a study of blood T cell repertoires in COVID-19. Assay: immunoSEQ multiplex PCR; the TCRdb copy retains only in-frame clones and omits some. The sample has more than 350,000 clones, roughly 90% seen once. Sequencing input: PBMCs or T cells enriched from blood (not recorded which). The receptors come from a woman aged 18-35 years who had been exposed to COVID-19. The conserved cysteine and the conserved F or W are not part of the CDR3 here. A D gene is named only where the DNA matches it firmly.

v_gene: TRBV7-8; d_gene: TRBD1; CDR3aa: ASSLTGDSPLH
v_gene: TRBV5-5; d_gene: TRBD1; CDR3aa: ASSPGTGAGETQY
v_gene: TRBV12-3/TRBV12-4; d_gene: -; CDR3aa: ASSFSRTEAF
v_gene: TRBV6-5; d_gene: -; CDR3aa: AIQYRRGSSYEQY
v_gene: TRBV7-8; d_gene: TRBD1; CDR3aa: ASSVDRAAGELF
v_gene: TRBV12-2; d_gene: -; CDR3aa: ASRFCEGDNQETQY
v_gene: TRBV5-1; d_gene: TRBD2; CDR3aa: ASSLGTSGPTGELF
v_gene: TRBV3-1/TRBV3-2; d_gene: -; CDR3aa: ASSQNTLNYGYT
v_gene: TRBV19; d_gene: -; CDR3aa: ASSVGQSYEQY
v_gene: TRBV28; d_gene: -; CDR3aa: ASRTQGAGNTIY
v_gene: TRBV6-5; d_gene: TRBD2; CDR3aa: ASSPKAGGQETQY
v_gene: TRBV7-9; d_gene: TRBD2; CDR3aa: ASSPGLATTGELF
v_gene: TRBV7-2; d_gene: TRBD2; CDR3aa: ASSLSGGEYYEQY
v_gene: TRBV4-1; d_gene: TRBD2; CDR3aa: ASSQEREPYNEQF
v_gene: TRBV4-1; d_gene: -; CDR3aa: ASSKRTLVGGGLNEQF
v_gene: TRBV6-5; d_gene: TRBD1; CDR3aa: ASSRDRANQPQH
v_gene: TRBV28; d_gene: -; CDR3aa: ASRRANSYNEQF
v_gene: TRBV9; d_gene: -; CDR3aa: ASSRDSYEQY
v_gene: TRBV28; d_gene: -; CDR3aa: ASSLPGGTEAF
v_gene: TRBV12-3/TRBV12-4; d_gene: -; CDR3aa: ASRYRAAGGYT
v_gene: TRBV7-9; d_gene: TRBD2; CDR3aa: ASSAPGTSAYEQY
v_gene: TRBV10-1; d_gene: TRBD2; CDR3aa: ASSESLAGAGELF
v_gene: TRBV6-5; d_gene: TRBD2; CDR3aa: ASTRGGGAYEQY
v_gene: TRBV5-6; d_gene: -; CDR3aa: ASTYLPMVYEQY
v_gene: TRBV19; d_gene: TRBD1; CDR3aa: ASNRLDRDSTEAF
v_gene: TRBV10-3; d_gene: TRBD1; CDR3aa: AIQQGAYEKLF
v_gene: TRBV5-1; d_gene: TRBD1; CDR3aa: ASSTGQGFTEAF
v_gene: TRBV3-1/TRBV3-2; d_gene: -; CDR3aa: ASSQDFISAGANTGELF
v_gene: TRBV6-5; d_gene: TRBD2; CDR3aa: ASIPSGSSYNEQF
v_gene: TRBV11-2; d_gene: -; CDR3aa: ASSFGKSNTEAF
v_gene: TRBV5-1; d_gene: TRBD1; CDR3aa: ASSKLSGGRYEKLF
v_gene: TRBV4-1; d_gene: TRBD2; CDR3aa: ASSPLGLAGAEQY
v_gene: TRBV7-9; d_gene: -; CDR3aa: ASSLVSGVTDTQY
v_gene: TRBV20-1; d_gene: TRBD2; CDR3aa: SASSGVYLYEQY
v_gene: TRBV5-1; d_gene: -; CDR3aa: ASSSPASPAMNTEAF
v_gene: TRBV7-9; d_gene: TRBD1; CDR3aa: ASSLGRDRVHEQY
v_gene: TRBV5-1; d_gene: TRBD1; CDR3aa: ASSWGTGAGSTDTQY
v_gene: TRBV2; d_gene: -; CDR3aa: ASSGETNEKLF
v_gene: TRBV10-1; d_gene: TRBD2; CDR3aa: ASGGGLAGGPSYNEQF
v_gene: TRBV27; d_gene: TRBD2; CDR3aa: ASSLGLAGSSYEQY
v_gene: TRBV28; d_gene: -; CDR3aa: ASVVGAGYQPQH
v_gene: TRBV25-1; d_gene: -; CDR3aa: ASSGGSGEKLF
v_gene: TRBV2; d_gene: -; CDR3aa: ASSGVEGERPQY
v_gene: TRBV4-1; d_gene: -; CDR3aa: ASSQERGGSSPLH
v_gene: TRBV18; d_gene: TRBD1; CDR3aa: ASFPGTGPNTEAF
v_gene: TRBV29-1; d_gene: -; CDR3aa: SAGSSSTDTQY
v_gene: TRBV18; d_gene: TRBD2; CDR3aa: ASSPKTSGEPYEQY
v_gene: TRBV29-1; d_gene: -; CDR3aa: SVEVARGMNTEAF
v_gene: TRBV28; d_gene: TRBD1; CDR3aa: ASSDGQGYNSPLH
v_gene: TRBV7-9; d_gene: -; CDR3aa: ASSGTGGDAF
v_gene: TRBV28; d_gene: TRBD1; CDR3aa: ASKTGGVYGYT
v_gene: TRBV7-8; d_gene: -; CDR3aa: ASSPDINSPLH
v_gene: TRBV7-9; d_gene: TRBD2; CDR3aa: ASSLSGVRADTQY
v_gene: TRBV6-6; d_gene: -; CDR3aa: ASSYLTGTGELF
v_gene: TRBV4-1; d_gene: -; CDR3aa: ASSQAMGARAEAF
v_gene: TRBV4-1; d_gene: -; CDR3aa: ASSQVEGVVNTGELF
v_gene: TRBV4-3; d_gene: -; CDR3aa: ASSQDLGGLMNTEAF